A selection of T cell receptor beta chains follows, all from one sample in a study of blood T cell repertoires in COVID-19. Data came from immunoSEQ multiplex PCR; TCRdb stores just in-frame clones and leaves some out. The table lists around 36,000 clones, approximately 85% of them singletons. Sequenced sample: peripheral blood. These TCRs come from a man aged 55 to 70 with acute or convalescent COVID-19. CDR3s include the opening cysteine and the closing phenylalanine or tryptophan. The D gene is left open where the match is weak. Clone size is given for some rows only: seen once, a few or many times, or a class if the clone is expanded.

TRBV5-4	TRBJ2-5	.	TRBD2	CASSSSGTGTQYF	TGTGCCAGCAGCTCTAGCGGGACGGGGACCCAGTACTTC
TRBV7-2	TRBJ2-7	.	.	CASSLTAYEQYF	TGTGCCAGCAGTTTAACTGCTTACGAGCAGTACTTC
TRBV30	TRBJ1-3	.	.	CAWSAQLQPEDFRSGNTIYF	TGTGCCTGGAGTGCCCAACTTCAGCCGGAGGATTTTCGATCTGGAAACACCATATATTTT
TRBV30	TRBJ1-4	.	.	CAWSQGPTNEKLFF	TGTGCCTGGAGTCAGGGCCCAACTAATGAAAAACTGTTTTTT
TRBV5-1	TRBJ2-1	.	.	CASSLETGDEQFF	TGCGCCAGCAGCTTGGAGACAGGCGATGAGCAGTTCTTC
TRBV28	TRBJ2-3	.	TRBD2	CASSPAVAGAADTQYF	TGTGCCAGCAGTCCCGCCGTAGCGGGAGCGGCAGATACGCAGTATTTT
TRBV6-5	TRBJ2-2	.	.	CASSYLQGTGELFF	TGTGCCAGCAGTTACCTTCAGGGCACCGGGGAGCTGTTTTTT
TRBV9	TRBJ1-2	.	.	CASSLNEAYGYTF	TGTGCCAGCAGCTTAAACGAGGCCTATGGCTACACCTTC
TRBV5-1	TRBJ1-1	.	.	CASSPGWNTEAFF	TGCGCCAGCAGCCCAGGCTGGAACACTGAAGCTTTCTTT
TRBV4-3	TRBJ1-2	.	.	CASSRRGNYGYTF	TGCGCCAGCAGCCGCCGGGGGAACTATGGCTACACCTTC
TRBV27	TRBJ1-6	.	.	CASSRYSYNSPLHF	TGTGCCAGCAGCAGGTACTCCTATAATTCACCCCTCCACTTT
TRBV6-5	TRBJ2-1	once	TRBD2	CASSYSGLANEQFF	TGTGCCAGCAGTTACTCTGGACTAGCGAATGAGCAGTTCTTC
TRBV7-2	TRBJ1-2	once	TRBD1	CASSPGQGYGYTF	TGTGCCAGCAGCCCCGGACAGGGGTATGGCTACACCTTC
TRBV7-2	TRBJ1-3	.	TRBD1	CASRLDRGFIGNTIYF	TGTGCCAGCAGACTCGACAGGGGATTTATTGGAAACACCATATATTTT
TRBV7-9	TRBJ1-2	.	TRBD1	CASSLGQLFGYTF	TGTGCCAGCAGCCTGGGACAGTTGTTTGGCTACACCTTC
TRBV7-6	TRBJ2-7	medium-sized	.	CASGNRDTHSYEQYF	TGTGCCAGCGGCAACCGGGACACCCACTCCTACGAGCAGTACTTC
TRBV7-2	TRBJ2-1	.	TRBD2	CASSLATSARVNEQFF	TGTGCCAGCAGCTTAGCAACTAGCGCAAGAGTTAATGAGCAGTTCTTC
TRBV7-2	TRBJ1-6	.	TRBD1	CASSWDSNNSPLHF	TGTGCCAGCAGCTGGGACAGTAATAATTCACCCCTCCACTTT
TRBV28	TRBJ1-5	.	.	CASSLLVSNQPQHF	TGTGCCAGCAGTTTGTTAGTGAGCAATCAGCCCCAGCATTTT
TRBV6-1	TRBJ1-2	.	.	CASSDGTFYGYTF	TGTGCCAGCAGTGACGGGACATTCTATGGCTACACCTTC
TRBV15	TRBJ1-3	.	.	CATSREDFSGNTIYF	TGTGCCACCAGCAGAGAGGACTTCTCTGGAAACACCATATATTTT
TRBV9	TRBJ2-3	.	TRBD1	CASSNRRTGVPDTQYF	TGTGCCAGCAGCAACCGGCGGACAGGGGTTCCAGATACGCAGTATTTT
TRBV5-1	TRBJ2-2	.	.	CASSLRQGTGELFF	TGCGCCAGCAGCTTGAGGCAGGGCACCGGGGAGCTGTTTTTT
TRBV29-1	TRBJ2-3	.	TRBD1	CSVGTGTPDTQYF	TGCAGCGTTGGGACAGGGACCCCAGATACGCAGTATTTT
TRBV30	TRBJ2-7	.	.	CAWSVQSGPYEQYF	TGTGCCTGGAGTGTACAATCAGGTCCCTACGAGCAGTACTTC
TRBV4-2	TRBJ2-7	few	.	CASSQEPYAVHEQYF	TGTGCCAGCAGCCAAGAACCCTATGCGGTACACGAGCAGTACTTC
TRBV28	TRBJ1-6	few	.	CASSLRNSPLHF	TGTGCCAGCAGTTTGAGAAATTCACCCCTCCACTTT
TRBV16	TRBJ2-7	.	TRBD2	CASSRTTSGIYEQYF	TGTGCCAGCAGCCGCACGACTAGCGGGATTTACGAGCAGTACTTC
TRBV28	TRBJ1-3	.	.	CASRSPPLSNTIYF	TGTGCCAGCAGGTCTCCCCCTCTTTCCAACACCATATATTTT
TRBV18	TRBJ2-1	once	TRBD2	CASSPPQGTSGYNEQFF	TGTGCCAGCTCACCACCACAGGGGACTAGCGGATACAATGAGCAGTTCTTC
TRBV7-3	TRBJ1-1	.	.	CASSPQGRTEAFF	TGTGCCAGCAGCCCCCAGGGCCGCACTGAAGCTTTCTTT
TRBV11-1	TRBJ2-3	.	.	CASSMGHFTDTQYF	TGTGCCAGCAGCATGGGCCATTTCACAGATACGCAGTATTTT
TRBV9	TRBJ2-7	.	TRBD1	CASSAGRTGGSYEQYF	TGTGCCAGCAGCGCTGGGAGGACAGGGGGATCCTACGAGCAGTACTTC
TRBV15	TRBJ1-2	.	TRBD1	CATSKTRGTGSSNYGYTF	TGTGCCACCAGCAAAACCAGGGGGACAGGGTCGTCGAACTATGGCTACACCTTC
TRBV3-1/TRBV3-2	TRBJ2-5	.	TRBD2	CASSHYVLAGARETQYF	TGTGCCAGCAGCCATTACGTGCTAGCGGGAGCCCGAGAGACCCAGTACTTC
TRBV7-6	TRBJ2-3	.	TRBD2	CASSFDLAGADTQYF	TGTGCCAGCAGCTTCGACCTAGCGGGAGCAGATACGCAGTATTTT
TRBV4-1	TRBJ2-1	.	TRBD2	CASSQDPSGRISYNEQFF	TGCGCCAGCAGCCAAGATCCCAGCGGGAGGATCTCCTACAATGAGCAGTTCTTC
TRBV12-3/TRBV12-4	TRBJ1-2	.	.	CASSLSYGYTF	TGTGCCAGCAGCCTATCATATGGCTACACCTTC